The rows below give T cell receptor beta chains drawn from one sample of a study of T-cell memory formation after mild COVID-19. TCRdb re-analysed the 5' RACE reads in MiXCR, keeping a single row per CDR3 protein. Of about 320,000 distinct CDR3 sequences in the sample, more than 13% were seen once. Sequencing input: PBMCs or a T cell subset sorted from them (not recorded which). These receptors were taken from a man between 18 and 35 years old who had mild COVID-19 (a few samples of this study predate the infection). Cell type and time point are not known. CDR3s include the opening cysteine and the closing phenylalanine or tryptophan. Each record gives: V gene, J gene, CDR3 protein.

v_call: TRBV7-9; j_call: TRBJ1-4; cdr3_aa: CASSSQSTARNEKLFF
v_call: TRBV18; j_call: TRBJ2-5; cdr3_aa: CASSPPANQETQYF
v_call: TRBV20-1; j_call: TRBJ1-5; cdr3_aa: CSATSGGESQPQHF
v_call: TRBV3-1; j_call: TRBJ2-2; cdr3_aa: CASSPQRTGELFF
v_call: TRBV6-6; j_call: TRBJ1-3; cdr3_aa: CASSYGQGHGNTIYF
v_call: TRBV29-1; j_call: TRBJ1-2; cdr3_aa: CSVEEGLDYGYTF
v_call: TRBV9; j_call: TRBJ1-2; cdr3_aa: CASSVVSRDHGYTF
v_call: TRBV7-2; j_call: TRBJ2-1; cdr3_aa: CASSLVGRESEQFF
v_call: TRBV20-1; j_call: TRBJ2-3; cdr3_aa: CSAPGPDTDTQYF
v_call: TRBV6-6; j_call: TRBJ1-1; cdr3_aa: CARSYSSGGRTEAFF
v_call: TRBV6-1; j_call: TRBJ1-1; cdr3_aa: CASSPGAPGTEAFF
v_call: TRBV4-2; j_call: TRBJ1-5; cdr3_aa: CASSQETGGNQPQHF
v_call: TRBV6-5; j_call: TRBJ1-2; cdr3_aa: CASSYGEDTGYTF
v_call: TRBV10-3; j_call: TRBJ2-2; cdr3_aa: CAISESNWGTGELFF
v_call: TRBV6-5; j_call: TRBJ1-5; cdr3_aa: CASSYRGSNQPQHF
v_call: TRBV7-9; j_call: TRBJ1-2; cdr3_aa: CASSRDISRFYGYTF
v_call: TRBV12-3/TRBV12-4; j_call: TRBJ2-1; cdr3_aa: CASSLSPRSNEQFF
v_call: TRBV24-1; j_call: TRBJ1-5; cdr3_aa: CATSARGRQPQHF
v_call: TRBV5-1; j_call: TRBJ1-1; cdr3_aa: CASSFNGGDTEAFF
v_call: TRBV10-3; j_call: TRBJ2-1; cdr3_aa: CAIRNSDEQFF
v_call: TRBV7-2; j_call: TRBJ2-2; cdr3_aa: CASSLESLPNTGELFF
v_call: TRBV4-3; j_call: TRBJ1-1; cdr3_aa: CASSFGQGLKEAFF
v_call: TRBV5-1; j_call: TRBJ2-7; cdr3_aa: CASSHGRASYEQYF
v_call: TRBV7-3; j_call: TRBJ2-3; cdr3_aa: CASSYREADTQYF
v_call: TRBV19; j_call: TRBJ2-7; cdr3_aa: CASSIGGYDEQYF
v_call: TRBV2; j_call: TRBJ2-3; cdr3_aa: CASSESRDKTDTQYF
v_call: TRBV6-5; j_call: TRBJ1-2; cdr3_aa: CASSPAGAANYGYTF
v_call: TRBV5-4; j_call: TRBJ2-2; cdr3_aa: CASSLAGTGGAAGELFF
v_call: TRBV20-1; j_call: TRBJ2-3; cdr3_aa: CSAASGLAGGPADTQYF
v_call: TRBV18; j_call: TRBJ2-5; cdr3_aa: CASSPLYLAEIGETQYF
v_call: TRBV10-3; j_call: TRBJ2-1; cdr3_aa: CAISDPDRERKFF
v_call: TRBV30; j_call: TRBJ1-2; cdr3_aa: CAWSPGYYGYTF
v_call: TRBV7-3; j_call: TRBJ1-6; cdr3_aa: CASSSGQGKHSPLHF
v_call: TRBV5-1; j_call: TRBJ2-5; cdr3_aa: CASSVGDRGQETQYF
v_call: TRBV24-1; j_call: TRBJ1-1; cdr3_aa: CATSAEGQGRTEAFF
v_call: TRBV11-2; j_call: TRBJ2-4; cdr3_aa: CASSSLRENIQYF
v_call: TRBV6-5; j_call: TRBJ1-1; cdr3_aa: CASIYNRGGASPEAFF
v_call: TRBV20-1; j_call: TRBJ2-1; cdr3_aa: CSAAFRERQFF
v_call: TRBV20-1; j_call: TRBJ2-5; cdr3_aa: CSARRGAAQETQYF
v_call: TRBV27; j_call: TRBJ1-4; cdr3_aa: CASGPGTSEKLFF
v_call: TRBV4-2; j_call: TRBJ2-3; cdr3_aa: CASSQGRSGGSTDTQYF
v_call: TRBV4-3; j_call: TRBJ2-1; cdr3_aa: CASSQDLGNTEQFF
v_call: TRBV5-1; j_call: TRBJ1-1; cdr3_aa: CASSDGQGKAFF
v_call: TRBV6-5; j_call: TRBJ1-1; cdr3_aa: CASSYSRALNTEAFF
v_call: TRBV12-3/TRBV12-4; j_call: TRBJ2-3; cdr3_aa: CASIGITDTQYF
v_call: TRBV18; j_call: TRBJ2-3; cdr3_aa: CASSPLPSGGALDTQYF
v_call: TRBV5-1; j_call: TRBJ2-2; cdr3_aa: CASTRVAGTGELFF
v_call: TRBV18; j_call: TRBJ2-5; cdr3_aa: CASSPTLEVQRETQYF
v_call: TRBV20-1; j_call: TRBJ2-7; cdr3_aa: CSASVPSSGPYEQYF
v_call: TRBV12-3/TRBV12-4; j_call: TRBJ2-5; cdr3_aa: CASSFERSWETQYF
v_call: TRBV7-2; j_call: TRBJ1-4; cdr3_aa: CASAGAGGEKLFF